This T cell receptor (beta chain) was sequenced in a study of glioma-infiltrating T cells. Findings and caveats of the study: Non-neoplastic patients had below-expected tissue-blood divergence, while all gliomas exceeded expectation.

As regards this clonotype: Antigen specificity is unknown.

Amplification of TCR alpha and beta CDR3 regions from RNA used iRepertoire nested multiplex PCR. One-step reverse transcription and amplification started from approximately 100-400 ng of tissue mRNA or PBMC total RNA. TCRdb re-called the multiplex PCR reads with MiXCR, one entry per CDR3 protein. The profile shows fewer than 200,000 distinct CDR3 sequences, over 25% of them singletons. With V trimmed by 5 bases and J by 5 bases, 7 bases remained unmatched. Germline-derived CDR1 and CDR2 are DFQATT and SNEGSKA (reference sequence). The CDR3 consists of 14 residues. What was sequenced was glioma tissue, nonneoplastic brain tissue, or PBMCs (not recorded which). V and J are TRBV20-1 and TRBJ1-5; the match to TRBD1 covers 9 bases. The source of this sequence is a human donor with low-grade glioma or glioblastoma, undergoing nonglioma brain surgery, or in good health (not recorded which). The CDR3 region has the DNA TGCAGTGCTGATCCGGGACAGGGCTATCAGCCCCAGCATTTT. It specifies CSADPGQGYQPQHF.